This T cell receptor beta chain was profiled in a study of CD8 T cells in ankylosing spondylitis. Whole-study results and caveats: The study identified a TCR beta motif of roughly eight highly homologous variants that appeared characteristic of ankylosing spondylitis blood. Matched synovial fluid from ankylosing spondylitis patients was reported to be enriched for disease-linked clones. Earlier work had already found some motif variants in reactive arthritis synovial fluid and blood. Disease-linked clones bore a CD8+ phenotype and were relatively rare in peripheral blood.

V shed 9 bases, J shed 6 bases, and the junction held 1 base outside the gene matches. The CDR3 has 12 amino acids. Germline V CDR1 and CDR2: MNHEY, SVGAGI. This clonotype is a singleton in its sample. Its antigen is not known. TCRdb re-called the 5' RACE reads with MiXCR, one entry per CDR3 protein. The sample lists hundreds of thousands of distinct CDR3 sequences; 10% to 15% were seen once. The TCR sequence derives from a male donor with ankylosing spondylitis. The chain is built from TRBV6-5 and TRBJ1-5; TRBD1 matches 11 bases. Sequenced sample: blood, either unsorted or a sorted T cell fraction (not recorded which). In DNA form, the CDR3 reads TGTGCCAGTGGACAGGGGGCTCAGCCCCAGCATTTT. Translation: CASGQGAQPQHF.